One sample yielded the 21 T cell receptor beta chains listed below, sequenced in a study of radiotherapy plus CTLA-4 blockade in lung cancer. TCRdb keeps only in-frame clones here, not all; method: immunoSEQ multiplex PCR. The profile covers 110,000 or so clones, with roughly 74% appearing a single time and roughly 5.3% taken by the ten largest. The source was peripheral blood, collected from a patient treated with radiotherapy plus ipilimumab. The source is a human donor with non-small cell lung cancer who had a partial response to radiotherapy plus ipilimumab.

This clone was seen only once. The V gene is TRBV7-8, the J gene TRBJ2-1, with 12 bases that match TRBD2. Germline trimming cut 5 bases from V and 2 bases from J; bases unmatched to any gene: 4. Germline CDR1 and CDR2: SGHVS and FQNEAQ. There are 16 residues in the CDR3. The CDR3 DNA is TGTGCCAGCAGCGAACGGACTAGCGGGACCTACAATGAGCAGTTCTTC. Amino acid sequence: CASSERTSGTYNEQFF.

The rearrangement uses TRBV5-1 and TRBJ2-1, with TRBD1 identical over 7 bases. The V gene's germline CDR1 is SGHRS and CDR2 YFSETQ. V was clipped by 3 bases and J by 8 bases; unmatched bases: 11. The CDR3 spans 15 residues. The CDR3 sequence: CASSSDSQGIHEQFF. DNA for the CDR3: TGCGCCAGCAGCTCCGACTCACAGGGGATCCATGAGCAGTTCTTC.

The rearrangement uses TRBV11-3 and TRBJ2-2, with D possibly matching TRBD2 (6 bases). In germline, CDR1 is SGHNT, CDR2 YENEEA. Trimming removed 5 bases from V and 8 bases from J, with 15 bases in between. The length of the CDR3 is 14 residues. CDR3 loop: CASSIRSRGGELFF. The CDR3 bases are TGTGCCAGCAGCATCCGTAGCCGGGGGGGGGAGCTGTTTTTT. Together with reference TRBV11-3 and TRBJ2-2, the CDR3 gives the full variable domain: EAGVVQSPRYKIIEKKQPVAFWCNPISGHNTLYWYLQNLGQGPELLIRYENEEAVDDSQLPKDRFSAERLKGVDSTLKIQPAELGDSAVYLCASSIRSRGGELFFGEGSRLTVL.

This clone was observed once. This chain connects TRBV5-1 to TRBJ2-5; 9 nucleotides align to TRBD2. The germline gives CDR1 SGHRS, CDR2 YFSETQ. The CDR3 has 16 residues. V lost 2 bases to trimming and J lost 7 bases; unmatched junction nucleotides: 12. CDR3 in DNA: TGCGCCAGCAGCTTAATAACTAGCGGGCAGGGAGGGACCCAGTACTTC. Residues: CASSLITSGQGGTQYF.

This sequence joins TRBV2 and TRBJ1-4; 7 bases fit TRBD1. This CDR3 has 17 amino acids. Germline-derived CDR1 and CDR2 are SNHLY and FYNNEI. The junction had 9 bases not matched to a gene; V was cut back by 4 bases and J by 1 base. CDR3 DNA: TGTGCCAGCAGTGCGCGGAGGGGGCTTAGAACTAATGAAAAACTGTTTTTT. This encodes CASSARRGLRTNEKLFF.

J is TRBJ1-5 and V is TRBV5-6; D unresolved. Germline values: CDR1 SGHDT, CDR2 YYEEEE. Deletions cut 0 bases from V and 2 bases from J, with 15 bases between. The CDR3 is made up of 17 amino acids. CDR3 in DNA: TGTGCCAGCAGCTTGGGCGGCGTAGTGGAGGGCAATCAGCCCCAGCATTTT. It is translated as CASSLGGVVEGNQPQHF.

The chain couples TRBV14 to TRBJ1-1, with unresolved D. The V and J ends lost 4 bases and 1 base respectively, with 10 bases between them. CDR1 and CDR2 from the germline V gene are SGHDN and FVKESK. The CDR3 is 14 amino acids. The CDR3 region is CASSRAQGNTEAFF. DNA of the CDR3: TGTGCCAGCAGCCGGGCGCAAGGGAACACTGAAGCTTTCTTT.

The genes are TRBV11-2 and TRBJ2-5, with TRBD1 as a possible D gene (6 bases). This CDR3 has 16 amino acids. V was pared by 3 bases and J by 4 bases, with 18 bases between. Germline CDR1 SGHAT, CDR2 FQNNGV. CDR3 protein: CASSFLEGSRGETQYF. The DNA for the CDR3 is TGTGCCAGCAGCTTTCTTGAAGGTAGCAGGGGAGAGACCCAGTACTTC.

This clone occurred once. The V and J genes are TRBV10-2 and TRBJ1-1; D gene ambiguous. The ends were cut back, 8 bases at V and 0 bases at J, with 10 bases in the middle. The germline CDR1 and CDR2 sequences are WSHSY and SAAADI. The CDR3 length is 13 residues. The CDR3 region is CASGREMNTEAFF. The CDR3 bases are TGCGCCAGCGGGAGGGAGATGAACACTGAAGCTTTCTTT.

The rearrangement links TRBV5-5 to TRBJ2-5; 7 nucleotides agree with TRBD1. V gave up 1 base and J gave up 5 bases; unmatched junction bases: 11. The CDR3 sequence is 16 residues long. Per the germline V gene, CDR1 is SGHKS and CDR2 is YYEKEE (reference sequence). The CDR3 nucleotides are TGTGCCAGCAGCTTGAGCATGCAGGGGGTGGGCGAGACCCAGTACTTC. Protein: CASSLSMQGVGETQYF.

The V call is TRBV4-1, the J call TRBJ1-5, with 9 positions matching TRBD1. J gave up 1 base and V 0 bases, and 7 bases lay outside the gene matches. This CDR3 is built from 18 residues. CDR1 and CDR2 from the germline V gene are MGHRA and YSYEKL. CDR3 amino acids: CASSQDGTGSMSNQPQHF. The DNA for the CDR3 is TGCGCCAGCAGCCAAGATGGGACAGGGAGTATGAGCAATCAGCCCCAGCATTTT.

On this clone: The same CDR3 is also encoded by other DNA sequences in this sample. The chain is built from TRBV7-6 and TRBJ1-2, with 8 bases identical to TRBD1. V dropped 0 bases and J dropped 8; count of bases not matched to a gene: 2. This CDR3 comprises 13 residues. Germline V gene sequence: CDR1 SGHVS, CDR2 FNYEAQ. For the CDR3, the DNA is TGTGCCAGCAGCTTAGCGACAGGGGTCGGCTACACCTTC. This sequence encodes CASSLATGVGYTF.

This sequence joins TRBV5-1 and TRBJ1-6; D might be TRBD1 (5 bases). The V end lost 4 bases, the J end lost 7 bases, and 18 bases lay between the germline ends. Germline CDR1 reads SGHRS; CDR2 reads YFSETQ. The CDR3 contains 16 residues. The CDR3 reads CASSHWGRQKNSPLHF. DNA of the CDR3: TGCGCCAGCAGCCACTGGGGGAGGCAGAAAAATTCACCCCTCCACTTT.

In nucleotides, the CDR3 is TGTGCCAGCAGCCAGTCTTCTTCTCGCGGGAGCTACAATGAGCAGTTCTTC. This sequence encodes CASSQSSSRGSYNEQFF. The chain uses TRBV4-2 and TRBJ2-1, with 7 bases aligning to TRBD2. The CDR3 sequence is 17 residues long. The V gene end was trimmed by 3 bases and the J gene end by 3 bases; junction bases not matched to a gene: 11. Germline CDR1 reads LGHNA; CDR2 reads YNFKEQ.

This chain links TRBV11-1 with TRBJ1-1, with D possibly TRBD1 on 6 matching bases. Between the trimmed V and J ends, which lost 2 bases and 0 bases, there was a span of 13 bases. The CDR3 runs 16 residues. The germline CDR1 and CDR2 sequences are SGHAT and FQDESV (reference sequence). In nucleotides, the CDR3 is TGTGCCAGCAGCTTACGCGGACAGCTCATGAACACTGAAGCTTTCTTT. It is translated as CASSLRGQLMNTEAFF. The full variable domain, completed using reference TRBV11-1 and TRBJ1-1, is EAEVAQSPRYKITEKSQAVAFWCDPISGHATLYWYRQILGQGPELLVQFQDESVVDDSQLPKDRFSAERLKGVDSTLKIQPAELGDSAMYLCASSLRGQLMNTEAFFGQGTRLTVV.

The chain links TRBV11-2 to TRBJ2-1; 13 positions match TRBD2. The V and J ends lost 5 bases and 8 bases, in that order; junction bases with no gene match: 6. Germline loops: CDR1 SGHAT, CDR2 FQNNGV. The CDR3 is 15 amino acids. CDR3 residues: CASSPGLAGVHEQFF. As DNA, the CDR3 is TGTGCCAGCAGCCCCGGACTAGCGGGAGTTCATGAGCAGTTCTTC. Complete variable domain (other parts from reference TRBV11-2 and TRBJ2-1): EAGVAQSPRYKIIEKRQSVAFWCNPISGHATLYWYQQILGQGPKLLIQFQNNGVVDDSQLPKDRFSAERLKGVDSTLKIQPAKLEDSAVYLCASSPGLAGVHEQFFGPGTRLTVL.

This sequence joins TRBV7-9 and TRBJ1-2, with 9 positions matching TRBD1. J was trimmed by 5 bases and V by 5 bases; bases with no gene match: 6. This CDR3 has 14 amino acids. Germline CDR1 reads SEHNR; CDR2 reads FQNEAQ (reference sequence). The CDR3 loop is CASSIGQGFYGYTF. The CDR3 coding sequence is TGTGCCAGCAGCATAGGACAGGGGTTTTATGGCTACACCTTC.

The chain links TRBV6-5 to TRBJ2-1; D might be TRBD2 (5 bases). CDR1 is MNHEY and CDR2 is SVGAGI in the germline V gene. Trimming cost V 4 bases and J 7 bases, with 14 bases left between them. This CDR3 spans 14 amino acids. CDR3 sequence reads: CASSSPGGTNEQFF. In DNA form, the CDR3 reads TGTGCCAGCAGTTCCCCCGGAGGAACTAATGAGCAGTTCTTC.

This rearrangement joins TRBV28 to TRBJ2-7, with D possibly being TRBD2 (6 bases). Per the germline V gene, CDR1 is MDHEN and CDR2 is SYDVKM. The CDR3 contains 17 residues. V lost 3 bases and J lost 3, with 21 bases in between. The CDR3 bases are TGTGCCAGCAGTTTTGGGGTGTCGGGAGAAAATCGCTACGAGCAGTACTTC. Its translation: CASSFGVSGENRYEQYF.

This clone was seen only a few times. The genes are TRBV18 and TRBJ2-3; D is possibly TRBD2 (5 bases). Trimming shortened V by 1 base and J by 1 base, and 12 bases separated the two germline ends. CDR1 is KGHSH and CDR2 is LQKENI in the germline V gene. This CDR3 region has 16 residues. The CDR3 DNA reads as TGTGCCAGCTCACCACGAGAGGGTGGAGGCACAGATACGCAGTATTTT. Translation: CASSPREGGGTDTQYF.

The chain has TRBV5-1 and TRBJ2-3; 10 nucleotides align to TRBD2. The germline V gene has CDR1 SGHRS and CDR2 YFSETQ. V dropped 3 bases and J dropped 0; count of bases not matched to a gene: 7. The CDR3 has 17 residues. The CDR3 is CASSYGTSASSTDTQYF. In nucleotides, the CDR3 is TGCGCCAGCAGCTATGGGACTAGCGCATCTAGCACAGATACGCAGTATTTT.